These 18 T cell receptor beta chains originate from one sample sequenced in a study of T-cell reconstitution after alpha-beta-depleted transplantation in children. TCRbeta library preparation incorporated unique molecular identifiers. TCRdb redid the calling of the PCR reads with MiXCR, one entry per CDR3 protein. The table includes 200,000 to 300,000 distinct CDR3 sequences, roughly 23% detected once. The specimen was PBMCs, collected before TCRalphabeta/CD19-depleted stem cell transplant. Receptors were obtained from a girl between 2 and 10 years old with Fanconi anemia, due to receive a stem cell transplant.

This clonotype was found many times. The chain has TRBV20-1 and TRBJ2-7; no definite D call. Germline V gene sequence: CDR1 DFQATT, CDR2 SNEGSKA (reference sequence). This CDR3 has 10 residues. Trimming took off 2 bases at V and 4 bases at J, with 3 bases between the two ends. The CDR3 DNA reads TGCAGTGCTAGAACGTACGAGCAGTACTTC. Its translation is CSARTYEQYF.

This clonotype was recorded only once. The chain carries TRBV11-2 and TRBJ2-3, with 9 bases fitting TRBD2. The CDR3 runs to 16 residues. The V and J ends lost 4 bases and 0 bases, in that order; junction bases with no gene match: 5. CDR1 is SGHAT and CDR2 is FQNNGV in the germline V gene. The DNA of the CDR3 is TGTGCCAGCAGCTCTTCCGGGACTAGCAGCACAGATACGCAGTATTTT. Residues: CASSSSGTSSTDTQYF. Based on the CDR3 plus reference TRBV11-2 and TRBJ2-3, the full variable domain is EAGVAQSPRYKIIEKRQSVAFWCNPISGHATLYWYQQILGQGPKLLIQFQNNGVVDDSQLPKDRFSAERLKGVDSTLKIQPAKLEDSAVYLCASSSSGTSSTDTQYFGPGTRLTVL.

This chain connects TRBV20-1 to TRBJ2-7; 8 positions agree with TRBD2. J gave up 5 bases and V 0 bases, and 6 bases lay outside the gene matches. Germline values: CDR1 DFQATT, CDR2 SNEGSKA (reference sequence). The length of the CDR3 is 14 residues. CDR3 DNA: TGCAGTGCTAGAGAGAGCGGGAGATGGAACGAGCAGTACTTC. This sequence encodes CSARESGRWNEQYF.

The chain recombines TRBV10-3 with TRBJ2-1; 8 bases agree with TRBD2. This CDR3 is 17 amino acids long. CDR1 is ENHRY and CDR2 is SYGVKD in the germline V gene. The ends lost 4 bases at V and 3 bases at J; junction bases unmatched: 11. The CDR3 DNA reads TGTGCCATCAGTGGTGCTGAGCGGGAGAAGGTCTACAATGAGCAGTTCTTC. This encodes CAISGAEREKVYNEQFF.

V is TRBV7-9 and J is TRBJ2-7; TRBD2 agrees at 8 bases. The CDR3 has 15 amino acids. The germline V gene has CDR1 SEHNR and CDR2 FQNEAQ (reference sequence). V gave up 4 bases and J gave up 6 bases; unmatched junction bases: 11. CDR3 in DNA: TGTGCCAGCAGCTCCGGGGGGGCCTCTAAAGGCGAGCAGTACTTC. This sequence encodes CASSSGGASKGEQYF. Full variable domain (remainder filled in from reference TRBV7-9 and TRBJ2-7): DTGVSQNPRHKITKRGQNVTFRCDPISEHNRLYWYRQTLGQGPEFLTYFQNEAQLEKSRLLSDRFSAERPKGSFSTLEIQRTEQGDSAMYLCASSSGGASKGEQYFGPGTRLTVT.

Only a few counts were recorded for this clonotype. The V and J genes are TRBV28 and TRBJ2-7; perhaps TRBD2 as D (6 bases). CDR1 and CDR2 (germline): MDHEN, SYDVKM. The V gene lost 6 bases and the J gene lost 13 bases, with 28 bases spanning the gap. CDR3 length: 15 amino acids. CDR3 protein: CASRLSGTPMGSRYF. The CDR3 nucleotides read TGTGCCAGCAGACTTTCCGGGACTCCCATGGGTTCGCGATACTTC. The full variable domain, completed using reference TRBV28 and TRBJ2-7, is DVKVTQSSRYLVKRTGEKVFLECVQDMDHENMFWYRQDPGLGLRLIYFSYDVKMKEKGDIPEGYSVSREKKERFSLILESASTNQTSMYLCASRLSGTPMGSRYFGPGTRLTVT.

This CDR3 is CSARLAHTGELFF. The DNA for the CDR3 is TGCAGTGCTAGGTTAGCGCACACCGGGGAGCTGTTTTTT. The chain has TRBV20-1 and TRBJ2-2; D possibly corresponds to TRBD2 (5 bases). The V end lost 3 bases, the J end lost 3 bases, and 8 bases lay between the germline ends. This CDR3 comprises 13 residues. The germline gives CDR1 DFQATT, CDR2 SNEGSKA (reference sequence).

This clonotype was counted a few times. The rearrangement uses TRBV11-2 and TRBJ2-5; D call uncertain. Germline assignment: CDR1 SGHAT and CDR2 FQNNGV. The germline V and J ends were trimmed by 0 bases and 7 bases, with 18 bases remaining between them. This CDR3 comprises 16 residues. As DNA, the CDR3 is TGTGCCAGCAGCTTAGATCTCGGCAGGCGACATGGGACCCAGTACTTC. Residues: CASSLDLGRRHGTQYF.

The chain combines TRBV12-3 or TRBV12-4 with TRBJ2-1; TRBD1 matches at 7 bases. There are 15 residues in the CDR3. J was trimmed by 4 bases and V by 11 bases; bases with no gene match: 14. CDR3 in DNA: TGTGCCTTCTGCCCGGACAGGCCACCTTACAATGAGCAGTTCTTC. It codes for CAFCPDRPPYNEQFF.

This clonotype was detected once. V usage is TRBV25-1 and J usage is TRBJ2-5, with TRBD1 as a possible D gene (5 bases). Trimming shortened V by 1 base and J by 5 bases, and 20 bases separated the two germline ends. This CDR3 contains 17 residues. Germline CDR1 reads MGHDK; CDR2 reads SYGVNS. The CDR3 region has the DNA TGTGCCAGCAGTGAATGGTGGTCCAGCGACCCAGGGGAGACCCAGTACTTC. Translating gives CASSEWWSSDPGETQYF.

This clonotype was picked up a small number of times. The V and J genes are TRBV5-1 and TRBJ1-5; D may be TRBD1 (5 bases). Trimming cost V 4 bases and J 0 bases, with 11 bases left between them. The CDR3 runs 15 residues. CDR1 is SGHRS, CDR2 YFSETQ, per germline. DNA of the CDR3: TGCGCCAGCAGCCTTGACAGTTTTAGCAATCAGCCCCAGCATTTT. It codes for CASSLDSFSNQPQHF.

The rearrangement links TRBV24-1 to TRBJ2-1; no definite D call. The germline V gene encodes CDR1 KGHDR and CDR2 SFDVKD. V was pared by 3 bases and J by 4 bases, with 9 bases between. The CDR3 sequence is 14 residues long. In DNA, the CDR3 is TGTGCCACCAGTGATGTACTACCATACAATGAGCAGTTCTTC. Protein: CATSDVLPYNEQFF.

This clonotype was observed at least ten times. The rearrangement uses TRBV29-1 and TRBJ2-3, with 15 bases fitting TRBD2. The J segment lost 7 bases and the V segment lost 3 bases, leaving 11 bases of the junction unmatched. The CDR3 is 17 residues long. CDR1 is SQVTM, CDR2 ANQGSEA, per germline. The CDR3 region has the DNA TGCAGCGTTGAGGCCGGGACTAGCGGGAGGAGGCGAAATACGCAGTATTTT. This gives the protein CSVEAGTSGRRRNTQYF.

This clonotype came up many times. The rearrangement uses TRBV29-1 and TRBJ1-2; no definite D call. The V gene lost 2 bases and the J gene lost 6 bases, with 7 bases spanning the gap. Germline CDR1 SQVTM, CDR2 ANQGSEA. This CDR3 region has 11 residues. The CDR3 coding sequence is TGCAGCGTTGAATTAGGGAATGGCTACACCTTC. This codes for CSVELGNGYTF.

This clonotype was seen repeatedly, ten times or more. This chain connects TRBV29-1 to TRBJ2-3; D ambiguous. The V gene lost 7 bases and the J gene lost 0 bases, with 8 bases spanning the gap. The CDR3 covers 12 residues. Germline CDR1 is SQVTM and CDR2 is ANQGSEA. CDR3 sequence reads: CSGTSSTDTQYF. The DNA of the CDR3 is TGCAGCGGCACCTCTAGCACAGATACGCAGTATTTT.

This clonotype showed up just a few times. The chain has TRBV7-3 and TRBJ2-1, with D perhaps matching TRBD2 (6 bases). This CDR3 has 17 amino acids. The germline CDR1 and CDR2 sequences are SGHTA and FQGTGA. The V gene lost 5 bases and the J gene lost 3 bases, with 20 bases spanning the gap. The CDR3 spells CASSPHVREWDYNEQFF. DNA for the CDR3: TGTGCCAGCAGCCCTCATGTCCGGGAGTGGGACTACAATGAGCAGTTCTTC.

This chain joins TRBV5-1 and TRBJ2-3; D gene ambiguous. The ends were cut back, 0 bases at V and 1 base at J, with 6 bases in the middle. The germline CDR1 and CDR2 sequences are SGHRS and YFSETQ. This CDR3 spans 14 amino acids. The CDR3 nucleotides read TGCGCCAGCAGCTTGGTACTCGGCACAGATACGCAGTATTTT. Translating it yields CASSLVLGTDTQYF. Using reference TRBV5-1 and TRBJ2-3 for the parts outside the CDR3, the full variable domain is KAGVTQTPRYLIKTRGQQVTLSCSPISGHRSVSWYQQTPGQGLQFLFEYFSETQRNKGNFPGRFSGRQFSNSRSEMNVSTLELGDSALYLCASSLVLGTDTQYFGPGTRLTVL.

The table lists this clonotype with many counts. The V gene is TRBV12-3 or TRBV12-4, the J gene TRBJ1-4; 9 positions match TRBD1. After removal of 5 bases from V and 6 bases from J, the junction contained 4 bases not matched to a gene. The CDR3 extends over 14 amino acids. DNA of the CDR3: TGTGCCAGCAGTCTGGGGACAGGGCATGAAAAACTGTTTTTT. It codes for CASSLGTGHEKLFF.